The 24 T cell receptor beta chains reported below all come from one sample, sequenced in a study of CD8 T cells in Susac syndrome. The RNA, roughly 0.5 to 1 ug, was put through reverse transcription using random hexamers. TCRdb itself ran the immunoSEQ multiplex PCR reads through MiXCR, one entry per CDR3 protein. The data contain 160,000 or so distinct CDR3 sequences, around 95% of them singletons. The sequenced sample was CD4+ T cells from PBMCs. Receptor source: a human donor with Susac syndrome.

This clonotype has a single count. The chain is built from TRBV29-1 and TRBJ2-1; D not certain. The V and J ends lost 2 bases and 0 bases respectively, with 11 bases between them. Germline loops: CDR1 SQVTM, CDR2 ANQGSEA. The CDR3 sequence is 15 residues long. CDR3 amino acids: CSVERPRSSYNEQFF. Written as DNA, the CDR3 is TGCAGCGTTGAAAGGCCCCGGAGCTCCTACAATGAGCAGTTCTTC.

The chain employs TRBV29-1 and TRBJ2-7; the D gene is possibly TRBD1 (6 bases). Trimming left V 6 bases short and J 4 bases short, with 16 bases between. This CDR3 has 13 amino acids. CDR1 and CDR2 from the germline V gene are SQVTM and ANQGSEA. As DNA, the CDR3 is TGCAGCGTGCGACCCATAGGGGGATACGAGCAGTACTTC. As protein: CSVRPIGGYEQYF.

V and J are TRBV5-6 and TRBJ2-1, with unresolved D. Germline lookup yields CDR1 SGHDT and CDR2 YYEEEE. With 0 bases removed from V and 6 bases from J, the gap between germline ends came to 10 bases. The CDR3 totals 14 residues. The CDR3 DNA reads TGTGCCAGCAGCTTGGCCCCGACTGCCAATGAGCAGTTCTTC. Protein product: CASSLAPTANEQFF.

V is TRBV20-1 and J is TRBJ2-1; 8 bases are shared with TRBD2. Looked up from germline, CDR1 is DFQATT and CDR2 is SNEGSKA (reference sequence). The CDR3 is 14 residues long. V was pared by 4 bases and J by 7 bases, with 9 bases of the junction left unmatched. CDR3 loop: CSAIGGAGRNEQFF. The CDR3, as DNA: TGCAGTGCTATCGGGGGGGCCGGTAGAAATGAGCAGTTCTTC.

The rearrangement links TRBV20-1 to TRBJ2-5; no firm D call. Trimming left V 4 bases short and J 4 bases short, with 4 bases between. CDR1 is DFQATT and CDR2 is SNEGSKA in the germline V gene (reference sequence). The CDR3 consists of 10 residues. CDR3 region: CSAKIETQYF. In DNA, the CDR3 is TGCAGTGCTAAGATAGAGACCCAGTACTTC.

The chain employs TRBV7-9 and TRBJ2-5, with D possibly TRBD2 on 6 matching bases. Germline CDR1 is SEHNR and CDR2 is FQNEAQ (reference sequence). The CDR3 sequence is 17 residues long. V was trimmed by 0 bases and J by 1 base, leaving 15 bases between them. CDR3 sequence reads: CASSLATYSGFQETQYF. CDR3 nucleotide sequence: TGTGCCAGCAGCTTAGCGACGTATAGCGGTTTCCAAGAGACCCAGTACTTC.

The rearrangement joins TRBV29-1 to TRBJ2-1, with D possibly matching TRBD1 (6 bases). Germline CDR1 is SQVTM and CDR2 is ANQGSEA. The CDR3 loop spans 15 amino acids. Trimming removed 4 bases at V and 3 bases at J, with 16 bases between. CDR3 loop: CSVVQQGSIYNEQFF. In nucleotides, the CDR3 is TGCAGCGTTGTTCAACAGGGTTCCATCTACAATGAGCAGTTCTTC.

The chain joins TRBV2 to TRBJ1-1; D call uncertain. V was clipped by 9 bases and J by 0 bases, with 8 bases between them. The CDR3 consists of 12 residues. In germline, CDR1 is SNHLY, CDR2 FYNNEI. CDR3 coding DNA: TGTGCCAGATCCAGATTGAACACTGAAGCTTTCTTT. Residues: CARSRLNTEAFF.

The chain joins TRBV15 to TRBJ2-1; 8 positions agree with TRBD2. Germline CDR1 reads LNHNV; CDR2 reads YYDKDF (reference sequence). The CDR3 consists of 14 residues. V gave up 3 bases and J gave up 5 bases; unmatched junction bases: 3. The CDR3 region is CATSRERGNNEQFF. CDR3 bases: TGTGCCACCAGCAGGGAGCGGGGGAACAATGAGCAGTTCTTC.

This chain links TRBV20-1 with TRBJ2-3; TRBD2 might be the D (7 bases). The CDR3 contains 13 residues. Per the germline V gene, CDR1 is DFQATT and CDR2 is SNEGSKA (reference sequence). The V end was cut by 6 bases, the J end by 4 bases, with 14 bases between. The CDR3 protein is CSAKGGLADTQYF. The CDR3 nucleotides are TGCAGTGCAAAGGGGGGGCTGGCAGATACGCAGTATTTT.

The chain has TRBV9 and TRBJ1-5; tentative D call: TRBD1 (5 bases). The ends were cut back, 0 bases at V and 6 bases at J, with 13 bases in the middle. The CDR3 has 15 amino acids. The germline V gene has CDR1 SGDLS and CDR2 YYNGEE. In DNA, the CDR3 is TGTGCCAGCAGCGTAGAAGAGGGACTATCTCAGCCCCAGCATTTT. Encoded protein: CASSVEEGLSQPQHF. The whole variable domain, filled in from reference TRBV9 and TRBJ1-5, reads DSGVTQTPKHLITATGQRVTLRCSPRSGDLSVYWYQQSLDQGLQFLIQYYNGEERAKGNILERFSAQQFPDLHSELNLSSLELGDSALYFCASSVEEGLSQPQHFGDGTRLSIL.

The chain couples TRBV29-1 to TRBJ2-3, with 9 bases lining up with TRBD2. CDR1 is SQVTM and CDR2 is ANQGSEA in the germline V gene. The V segment lost 4 bases and the J segment 3 bases; nucleotides outside the gene matches: 5. The CDR3 runs to 14 residues. CDR3 region: CSVGTSVGTDTQYF. Here the CDR3 DNA reads TGCAGCGTTGGGACTAGCGTCGGAACAGATACGCAGTATTTT.

The chain recombines TRBV6-6 with TRBJ1-6; TRBD1 might be the D (6 bases). The V end was cut by 7 bases, the J end by 3 bases, with 16 bases between. Looked up from germline, CDR1 is MNHNY and CDR2 is SVGAGI (reference sequence). The CDR3 runs to 16 residues. CDR3 in amino acids: CASTQGGQSYNSPLHF. The CDR3 DNA follows: TGTGCCAGCACTCAGGGCGGACAGAGCTATAATTCACCCCTCCACTTT.

The rearrangement uses TRBV13 and TRBJ2-1, with 8 bases that match TRBD1. CDR1 PRHDT and CDR2 FYEKMQ come from the germline V gene (reference sequence). Germline trimming cut 4 bases from V and 12 bases from J; bases unmatched to any gene: 17. This CDR3 region has 16 residues. The CDR3 DNA follows: TGTGCCAGCAGCTCTTTCGCAGGGGGCGAAAATACGGTGCAGTTCTTC. It specifies CASSSFAGGENTVQFF.

The V gene is TRBV9, the J gene TRBJ1-1; D unclear. V was pared by 0 bases and J by 4 bases, with 7 bases between. Germline CDR1 and CDR2: SGDLS and YYNGEE. The CDR3 totals 13 residues. As DNA, the CDR3 is TGTGCCAGCAGCGTAGATCCAACCACTGAAGCTTTCTTT. It encodes CASSVDPTTEAFF.

The rearrangement uses TRBV3-1 and TRBJ2-1; TRBD1 agrees at 11 bases. CDR3 size: 18 residues. V trimming: 4 bases; J trimming: 0 bases; junction bases outside the gene matches: 8. The germline gives CDR1 LGHDT, CDR2 YNNKEL (reference sequence). The CDR3 reads CASSPLGQGGLSYNEQFF. The CDR3 DNA sequence: TGTGCCAGCAGCCCCTTGGGACAGGGGGGACTCTCCTACAATGAGCAGTTCTTC.

In DNA, the CDR3 is TGTGCCAGCAGTGACCTAGACAGCGTATATGGCTACACCTTC. Its translation: CASSDLDSVYGYTF. The chain employs TRBV6-6 and TRBJ1-2; the D gene is possibly TRBD1 (5 bases). This CDR3 spans 14 amino acids. From germline, CDR1 is MNHNY and CDR2 SVGAGI (reference sequence). V dropped 5 bases and J dropped 5 bases, with 15 bases sitting between them.

This rearrangement joins TRBV3-1 to TRBJ2-3, with D perhaps TRBD1 (5 bases). The CDR3 is 15 residues long. V was pared by 3 bases and J by 1 base, with 11 bases between. Per the germline V gene, CDR1 is LGHDT and CDR2 is YNNKEL (reference sequence). The chain's CDR3 is CASSQLGPGTDTQYF. CDR3 DNA sequence: TGTGCCAGCAGCCAGTTGGGGCCTGGCACAGATACGCAGTATTTT.

This clonotype has a single count. J is TRBJ2-1 and V is TRBV20-1; D may be TRBD1 (6 bases). The CDR3 covers 17 residues. V lost 0 bases and J lost 9, with 24 bases in between. CDR1 DFQATT and CDR2 SNEGSKA come from the germline V gene (reference sequence). The CDR3 is CSARDRAGAGVLVEQFF. CDR3 in DNA: TGCAGTGCTAGAGATCGGGCCGGGGCAGGGGTTTTAGTTGAGCAGTTCTTC.

V usage is TRBV4-1 and J usage is TRBJ1-2; 7 nucleotides match TRBD1. The CDR3 is 16 amino acids. Germline lookup yields CDR1 MGHRA and CDR2 YSYEKL. V was pared by 0 bases and J by 4 bases, with 8 bases of the junction left unmatched. Here the CDR3 reads CASSQDLTGQGYGYTF. The CDR3 DNA sequence: TGCGCCAGCAGCCAAGATTTGACAGGGCAAGGCTATGGCTACACCTTC.

This chain connects TRBV7-8 to TRBJ2-1; perhaps TRBD2 as D (5 bases). In germline, CDR1 is SGHVS, CDR2 FQNEAQ. The CDR3 spans 12 residues. V was cut by 5 bases and J by 4 bases, with 6 bases left in between. The CDR3 loop reads CASSDYYNEQFF. Here the CDR3 DNA reads TGTGCCAGCAGCGACTATTACAATGAGCAGTTCTTC.

The count of this clonotype is one. The V call is TRBV3-1, the J call TRBJ1-3; D may be TRBD1 (6 bases). This CDR3 is built from 16 residues. V was cut by 2 bases and J by 2 bases, with 13 bases left in between. Looked up from germline, CDR1 is LGHDT and CDR2 is YNNKEL (reference sequence). This chain's CDR3 is CASSQNMAGAGNTIYF. DNA of the CDR3: TGTGCCAGCAGCCAAAACATGGCAGGGGCTGGAAACACCATATATTTT.

V gene TRBV25-1 combines with J gene TRBJ2-5; D not certain. The CDR3 sequence is 13 residues long. The germline V and J ends were trimmed by 4 bases and 5 bases, with 11 bases remaining between them. Germline loops: CDR1 MGHDK, CDR2 SYGVNS. Here the CDR3 reads CASSVISWETQYF. Here the CDR3 DNA reads TGTGCCAGCAGTGTGATTAGCTGGGAGACCCAGTACTTC.

This chain connects TRBV7-2 to TRBJ2-1; 10 positions agree with TRBD2. The CDR3 sequence is 17 residues long. The germline V gene has CDR1 SGHTA and CDR2 FQGNSA. J lost 0 bases, V lost 5 bases, and 7 bases had no gene match. CDR3 sequence (DNA): TGTGCCAGCAGCACCCCCAAGCGGGGGGGCTCCTACAATGAGCAGTTCTTC. Amino acids: CASSTPKRGGSYNEQFF. Full variable domain (remainder filled in from reference TRBV7-2 and TRBJ2-1): GAGVSQSPSNKVTEKGKDVELRCDPISGHTALYWYRQSLGQGLEFLIYFQGNSAPDKSGLPSDRFSAERTGGSVSTLTIQRTQQEDSAVYLCASSTPKRGGSYNEQFFGPGTRLTVL.